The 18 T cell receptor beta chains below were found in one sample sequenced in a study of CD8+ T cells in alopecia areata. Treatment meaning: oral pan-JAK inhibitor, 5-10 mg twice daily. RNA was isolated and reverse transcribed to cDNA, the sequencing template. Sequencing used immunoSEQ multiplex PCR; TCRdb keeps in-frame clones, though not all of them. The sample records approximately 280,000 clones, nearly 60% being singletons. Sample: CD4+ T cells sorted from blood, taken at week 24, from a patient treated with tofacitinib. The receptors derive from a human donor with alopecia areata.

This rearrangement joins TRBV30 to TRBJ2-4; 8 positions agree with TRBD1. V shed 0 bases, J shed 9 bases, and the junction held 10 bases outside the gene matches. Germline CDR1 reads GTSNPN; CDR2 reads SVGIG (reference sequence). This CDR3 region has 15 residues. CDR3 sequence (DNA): TGTGCCTGGAGTGTCGCTTGGCAGGGGGCGGCCATTCAGTACTTC. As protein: CAWSVAWQGAAIQYF.

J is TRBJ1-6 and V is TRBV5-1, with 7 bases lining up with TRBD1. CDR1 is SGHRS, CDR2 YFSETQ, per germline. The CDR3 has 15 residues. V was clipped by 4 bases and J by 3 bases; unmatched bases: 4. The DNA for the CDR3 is TGCGCCAGCAGCCAAGGACAGGTCTATAATTCACCCCTCCACTTT. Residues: CASSQGQVYNSPLHF.

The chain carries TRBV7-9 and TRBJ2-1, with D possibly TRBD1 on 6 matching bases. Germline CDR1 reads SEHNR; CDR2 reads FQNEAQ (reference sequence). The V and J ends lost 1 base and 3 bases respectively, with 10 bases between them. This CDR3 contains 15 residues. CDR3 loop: CASSLDVTGYNEQFF. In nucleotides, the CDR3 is TGTGCCAGCAGCTTAGACGTGACAGGCTACAATGAGCAGTTCTTC.

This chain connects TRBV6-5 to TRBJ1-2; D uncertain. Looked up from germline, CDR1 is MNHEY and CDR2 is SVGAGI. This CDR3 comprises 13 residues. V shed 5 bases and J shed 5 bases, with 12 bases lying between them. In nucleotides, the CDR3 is TGTGCCAGCAGTACCCGGGAACAGTATGGCTACACCTTC. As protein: CASSTREQYGYTF.

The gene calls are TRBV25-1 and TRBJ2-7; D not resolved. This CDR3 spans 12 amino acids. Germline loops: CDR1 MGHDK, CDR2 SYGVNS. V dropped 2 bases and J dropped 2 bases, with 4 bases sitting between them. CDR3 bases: TGTGCCAGCAGTGAAGGGCCCTACGAGCAGTACTTC. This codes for CASSEGPYEQYF.

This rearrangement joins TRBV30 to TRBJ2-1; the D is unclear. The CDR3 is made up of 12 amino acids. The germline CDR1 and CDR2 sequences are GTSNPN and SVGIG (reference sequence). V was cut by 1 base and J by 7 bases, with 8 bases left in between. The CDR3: CAWSADLNEQFF. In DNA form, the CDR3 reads TGTGCCTGGAGTGCGGATCTTAATGAGCAGTTCTTC.

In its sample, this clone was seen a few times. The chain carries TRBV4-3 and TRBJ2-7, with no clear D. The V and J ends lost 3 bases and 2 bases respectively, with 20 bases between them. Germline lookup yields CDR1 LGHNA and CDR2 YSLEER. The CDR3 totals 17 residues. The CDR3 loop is CASSQGFTPVGPYEQYF. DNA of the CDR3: TGCGCCAGCAGCCAGGGGTTTACGCCCGTTGGACCCTACGAGCAGTACTTC.

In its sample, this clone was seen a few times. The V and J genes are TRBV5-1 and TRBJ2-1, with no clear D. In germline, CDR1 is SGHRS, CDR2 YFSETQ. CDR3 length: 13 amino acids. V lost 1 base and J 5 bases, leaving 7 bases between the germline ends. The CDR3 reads CASSLSLNNEQFF. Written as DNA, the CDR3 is TGCGCCAGCAGCTTGTCCCTAAACAATGAGCAGTTCTTC. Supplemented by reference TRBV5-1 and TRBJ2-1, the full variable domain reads KAGVTQTPRYLIKTRGQQVTLSCSPISGHRSVSWYQQTPGQGLQFLFEYFSETQRNKGNFPGRFSGRQFSNSRSEMNVSTLELGDSALYLCASSLSLNNEQFFGPGTRLTVL.

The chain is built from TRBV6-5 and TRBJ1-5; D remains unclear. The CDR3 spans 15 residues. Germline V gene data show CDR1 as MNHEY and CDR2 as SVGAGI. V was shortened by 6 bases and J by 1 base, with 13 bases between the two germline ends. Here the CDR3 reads CASRPFRGSNQPQHF. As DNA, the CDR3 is TGTGCCAGCAGACCCTTCCGGGGAAGCAATCAGCCCCAGCATTTT.

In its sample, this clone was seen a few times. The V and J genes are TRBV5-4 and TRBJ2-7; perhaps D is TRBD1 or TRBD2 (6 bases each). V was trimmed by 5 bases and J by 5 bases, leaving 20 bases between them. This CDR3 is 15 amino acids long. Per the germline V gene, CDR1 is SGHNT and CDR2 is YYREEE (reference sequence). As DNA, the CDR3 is TGTGCCAGCAGTCTCGGGGGCCTGGGGGTCCACGAGCAGTACTTC. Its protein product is CASSLGGLGVHEQYF.

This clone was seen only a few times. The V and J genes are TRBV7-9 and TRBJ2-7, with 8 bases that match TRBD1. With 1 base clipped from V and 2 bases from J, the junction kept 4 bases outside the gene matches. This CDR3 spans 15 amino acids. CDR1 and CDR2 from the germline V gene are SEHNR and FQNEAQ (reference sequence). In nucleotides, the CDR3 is TGTGCCAGCAGCTTAGGACAGGGGCTAGCCTACGAGCAGTACTTC. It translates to CASSLGQGLAYEQYF.

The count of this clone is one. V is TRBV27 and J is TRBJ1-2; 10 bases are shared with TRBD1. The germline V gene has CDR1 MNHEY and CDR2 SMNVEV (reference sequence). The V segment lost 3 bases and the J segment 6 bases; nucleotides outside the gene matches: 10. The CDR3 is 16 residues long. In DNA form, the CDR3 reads TGTGCCAGCAGTTTGGGCCCTATCGACAGGGGGCATGGCTACACCTTC. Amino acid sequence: CASSLGPIDRGHGYTF.

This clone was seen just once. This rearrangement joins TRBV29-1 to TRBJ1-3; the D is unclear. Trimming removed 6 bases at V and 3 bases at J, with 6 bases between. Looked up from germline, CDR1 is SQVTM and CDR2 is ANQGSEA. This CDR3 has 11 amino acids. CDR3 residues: CSVRVGNTIYF. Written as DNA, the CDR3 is TGCAGCGTGAGGGTTGGAAACACCATATATTTT.

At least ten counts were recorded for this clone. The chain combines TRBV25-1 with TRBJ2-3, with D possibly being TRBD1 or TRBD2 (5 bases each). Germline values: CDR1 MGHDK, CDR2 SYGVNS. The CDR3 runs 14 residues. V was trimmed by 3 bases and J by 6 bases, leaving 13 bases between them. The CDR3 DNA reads TGTGCCAGCAGTGATTACGAAGGGGAGGATACGCAGTATTTT. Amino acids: CASSDYEGEDTQYF. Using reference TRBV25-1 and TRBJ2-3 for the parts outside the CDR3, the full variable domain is EADIYQTPRYLVIGTGKKITLECSQTMGHDKMYWYQQDPGMELHLIHYSYGVNSTEKGDLSSESTVSRIRTEHFPLTLESARPSHTSQYLCASSDYEGEDTQYFGPGTRLTVL.

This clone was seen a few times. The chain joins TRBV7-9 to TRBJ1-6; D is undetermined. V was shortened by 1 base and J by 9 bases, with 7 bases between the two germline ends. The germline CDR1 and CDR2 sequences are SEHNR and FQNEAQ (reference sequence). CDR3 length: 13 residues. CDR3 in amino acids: CASSLGKGSPLHF. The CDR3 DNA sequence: TGTGCCAGCAGCTTAGGGAAGGGTTCACCCCTCCACTTT.

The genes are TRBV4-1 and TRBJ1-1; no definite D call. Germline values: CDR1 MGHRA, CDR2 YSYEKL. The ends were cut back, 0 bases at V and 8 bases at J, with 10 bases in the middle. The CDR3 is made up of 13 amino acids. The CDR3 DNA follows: TGCGCCAGCAGCCAAGAACTGGCGAGGGAAGCTTTCTTT. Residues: CASSQELAREAFF.

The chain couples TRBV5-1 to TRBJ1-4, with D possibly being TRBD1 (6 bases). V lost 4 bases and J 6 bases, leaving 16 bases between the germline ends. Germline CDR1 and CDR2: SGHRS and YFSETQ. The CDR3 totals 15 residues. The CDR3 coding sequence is TGCGCCAGCAGCCCTGGAGTCAGGGGTGATGAAAAACTGTTTTTT. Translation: CASSPGVRGDEKLFF.

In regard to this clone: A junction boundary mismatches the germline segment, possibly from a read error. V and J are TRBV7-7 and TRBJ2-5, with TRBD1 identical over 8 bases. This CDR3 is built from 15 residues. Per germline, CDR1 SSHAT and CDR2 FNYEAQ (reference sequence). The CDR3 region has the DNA TGTGCTAGCAGCCCCCGGACAGGGATTCACGAGACCCAGTACTTC. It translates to CASSPRTGIHETQYF.